Following are 24 T cell receptor beta chains from one sample sequenced in a study of identical twins. Via MiXCR, TCRdb re-called the 5' RACE reads, giving one row per CDR3 protein. The data hold roughly 350,000 distinct CDR3 sequences, with roughly 9% observed a single time. Material: naive T cells sorted from blood. These receptors all come from a woman aged 50 to 65 in good health.

The rearrangement links TRBV2 to TRBJ2-7, with 7 positions matching TRBD2. The CDR3 consists of 14 residues. Losses at the gene ends were 6 bases for V and 3 bases for J; bases not matched to a gene: 8. Germline V gives CDR1 SNHLY, CDR2 FYNNEI. In DNA form, the CDR3 reads TGTGCCAGCAGGGGGACTAACCGGTACTACGAGCAGTACTTC. It codes for CASRGTNRYYEQYF.

This clonotype was detected a few times. V is TRBV13 and J is TRBJ2-7; TRBD1 agrees at 11 bases. Unmatched junction bases numbered 14, after V lost 6 bases and J lost 4 bases. This CDR3 comprises 17 residues. CDR1 is PRHDT and CDR2 is FYEKMQ in the germline V gene (reference sequence). The DNA of the CDR3 is TGTGCCAGCAGGGCCACTTTCGGACAGGGGGCTTTATACGAGCAGTACTTC. Its translation is CASRATFGQGALYEQYF.

The chain joins TRBV5-1 to TRBJ1-1; D possibly corresponds to TRBD1 (6 bases). The CDR3 has 15 amino acids. Germline V gives CDR1 SGHRS, CDR2 YFSETQ. The V gene lost 0 bases and the J gene lost 0 bases, with 9 bases spanning the gap. The CDR3 region is CASSLEGVMNTEAFF. The CDR3 DNA reads as TGCGCCAGCAGCTTGGAGGGGGTCATGAACACTGAAGCTTTCTTT.

Ten or more counts support this clonotype. The chain is built from TRBV4-1 and TRBJ1-1, with TRBD1 as a possible D gene (5 bases). The germline V gene encodes CDR1 MGHRA and CDR2 YSYEKL. The CDR3 is made up of 16 amino acids. The V end lost 3 bases, the J end lost 3 bases, and 17 bases lay between the germline ends. CDR3 protein: CASSHDTAGRYTEAFF. The CDR3 nucleotides are TGCGCCAGCAGCCATGACACGGCAGGGAGGTACACTGAAGCTTTCTTT.

The V and J genes are TRBV6-5 and TRBJ2-1; D may be TRBD2 (6 bases). Trimming shortened V by 0 bases and J by 7 bases, and 13 bases separated the two germline ends. The CDR3 runs 15 residues. The germline CDR1 and CDR2 sequences are MNHEY and SVGAGI. The DNA of the CDR3 is TGTGCCAGCAGTTACTCCCGCGGGATGAATAATGAGCAGTTCTTC. This sequence encodes CASSYSRGMNNEQFF.

This clonotype was seen more than once but under ten times. This chain joins TRBV15 and TRBJ2-3; TRBD2 aligns across 10 bases. Germline assignment: CDR1 LNHNV and CDR2 YYDKDF (reference sequence). The V and J ends lost 3 bases and 4 bases, in that order; junction bases with no gene match: 13. The CDR3 consists of 18 residues. The CDR3: CATSREASGRGRADTQYF. In DNA, the CDR3 is TGTGCCACCAGCAGGGAGGCTAGCGGGAGAGGTCGTGCAGATACGCAGTATTTT.

The table lists this clonotype with many counts. The chain has TRBV12-3 or TRBV12-4 and TRBJ1-1; no firm D call. The CDR3 contains 13 residues. V was pared by 6 bases and J by 2 bases, with 10 bases between. CDR3 DNA sequence: TGTGCCAGCAGCCCTGGAGAAAACACTGAAGCTTTCTTT. Translated, it gives CASSPGENTEAFF.

The chain recombines TRBV3-1 with TRBJ1-1; D gene ambiguous. The V and J ends lost 0 bases and 1 base respectively, with 12 bases between them. Germline CDR1 reads LGHDT; CDR2 reads YNNKEL (reference sequence). The CDR3 length is 16 residues. The CDR3 spells CASSQEMGRRNTEAFF. DNA of the CDR3: TGTGCCAGCAGCCAAGAGATGGGGAGGCGGAACACTGAAGCTTTCTTT.

The chain combines TRBV24-1 with TRBJ2-7; D tentatively reads TRBD1 or TRBD2 (5 bases each). This CDR3 is 12 amino acids long. Trimming shortened V by 2 bases and J by 4 bases, and 5 bases separated the two germline ends. Germline V lookup: CDR1 KGHDR, CDR2 SFDVKD. CDR3 coding DNA: TGTGCCACCAGTGATTGGGGGTACGAGCAGTACTTC. Translating gives CATSDWGYEQYF.

This chain joins TRBV4-1 and TRBJ2-7, with D possibly TRBD1 on 5 matching bases. This CDR3 spans 13 amino acids. V was shortened by 1 base and J by 6 bases, with 10 bases between the two germline ends. Germline V lookup: CDR1 MGHRA, CDR2 YSYEKL. CDR3 residues: CASSQVRVSEQYF. The CDR3 DNA is TGCGCCAGCAGCCAAGTCAGGGTTTCCGAGCAGTACTTC.

The chain recombines TRBV21-1 with TRBJ2-7; the table's D call, TRBD1, has no DNA check behind it. TRBV21-1 is marked as a pseudogene. The CDR3 length is 19 residues. CDR3 region: CASSHQKPGPKFSSYEQYV. The CDR3 DNA reads TGTGCCAGCAGCCACCAAAAACCGGGGCCTAAATTTAGCTCCTACGAGCAGTACGTC.

This clonotype turned up a few times. CDR3 coding DNA: TGTGCCGGGCGGGGAGACAGGGAATCCGAGCAGTACGTC. Encoded protein: CAGRGDRESEQYV. The chain is built from TRBV6-6 and TRBJ2-7, with D possibly matching TRBD1 (7 bases). The germline gives CDR1 MNHNY, CDR2 SVGAGI (reference sequence). CDR3 length: 13 amino acids. The V end was cut by 11 bases, the J end by 6 bases, with 20 bases between.

The sample holds a few counts of this clonotype. V gene TRBV4-1 combines with J gene TRBJ2-7; 12 bases align to TRBD2. Germline CDR1 MGHRA, CDR2 YSYEKL. CDR3 length equals 17 residues. J was trimmed by 3 bases and V by 2 bases; bases with no gene match: 8. The CDR3 region is CASSQPQLAGGDYEQYF. The CDR3 DNA reads TGCGCCAGCAGCCAACCTCAACTAGCGGGAGGTGACTACGAGCAGTACTTC.

This clonotype was seen a few times. The chain recombines TRBV14 with TRBJ2-1; 13 bases are shared with TRBD2. The germline CDR1 and CDR2 sequences are SGHDN and FVKESK. The J segment lost 5 bases and the V segment lost 0 bases, leaving 4 bases of the junction unmatched. CDR3 length equals 17 residues. CDR3 coding DNA: TGTGCCAGCAGCCAAGATGAGGGACTAGCGGGACACAATGAGCAGTTCTTC. Residues: CASSQDEGLAGHNEQFF.

This clonotype was observed at least ten times. V is TRBV10-3 and J is TRBJ2-3, with D unclear. Germline CDR1 is ENHRY and CDR2 is SYGVKD. The CDR3 runs to 11 residues. The V and J ends lost 3 bases and 10 bases respectively, with 8 bases between them. The CDR3 nucleotides read TGTGCCATCAGTGAAGGAGTTGCGCAGTATTTT. This codes for CAISEGVAQYF.

V is TRBV12-3 or TRBV12-4 and J is TRBJ2-7, with D maybe TRBD2 (6 bases). CDR3 length: 14 residues. Trimming removed 5 bases at V and 3 bases at J, with 14 bases between. The CDR3 region has the DNA TGTGCCAGCAGTCGGGACTTACACTTCTACGAGCAGTACTTC. This sequence encodes CASSRDLHFYEQYF.

Only a few counts were recorded for this clonotype. The rearrangement joins TRBV25-1 to TRBJ2-3; D is possibly TRBD2 (6 bases). The CDR3 loop spans 13 amino acids. Trimming left V 6 bases short and J 5 bases short, with 12 bases between. In germline, CDR1 is MGHDK, CDR2 SYGVNS. CDR3 coding DNA: TGTGCCAGCAGGGCGGGGAAAGGAGATACGCAGTATTTT. Translation: CASRAGKGDTQYF.

In its sample, this clonotype was seen many times. The J gene is TRBJ2-1, the V gene TRBV18, with 15 bases identical to TRBD2. Trimming removed 0 bases from V and 4 bases from J; junction bases left unmatched: 13. This CDR3 spans 21 amino acids. Germline V gene sequence: CDR1 KGHSH, CDR2 LQKENI. CDR3 region: CASSPPTGAGLAGGGYNEQFF. CDR3 coding DNA: TGTGCCAGCTCACCACCGACGGGGGCGGGACTAGCGGGAGGAGGATACAATGAGCAGTTCTTC.

The table lists this clonotype with a few counts. CDR3 bases: TGCAGTGCTAGACCAGGGGCTAGGCTTCGTAATGAGCAGTTCTTC. Protein product: CSARPGARLRNEQFF. The chain links TRBV20-1 to TRBJ2-1, with D maybe TRBD1 (6 bases). CDR1 and CDR2 (germline): DFQATT, SNEGSKA (reference sequence). The CDR3 runs 15 residues. V shed 2 bases and J shed 7 bases, with 18 bases lying between them.

This clonotype was counted only a few times. V is TRBV20-1 and J is TRBJ2-1, with 13 bases that match TRBD2. The CDR3 has 15 residues. The V gene's germline CDR1 is DFQATT and CDR2 SNEGSKA (reference sequence). J lost 10 bases, V lost 6 bases, and 12 bases had no gene match. The CDR3 loop is CSAYEGLAGVDEQFF. CDR3 bases: TGCAGTGCGTACGAAGGACTAGCGGGAGTCGACGAGCAGTTCTTC.

This clonotype was recorded many times. V and J are TRBV12-3 or TRBV12-4 and TRBJ1-1; TRBD1 might be the D (5 bases). With 7 bases removed from V and 2 bases from J, the gap between germline ends came to 14 bases. The CDR3 sequence is 14 residues long. CDR3 sequence reads: CASKPGVSNTEAFF. CDR3 coding DNA: TGTGCCAGCAAGCCGGGGGTTTCAAACACTGAAGCTTTCTTT.

This clonotype was recorded many times. The chain is built from TRBV20-1 and TRBJ2-7, with 7 bases aligning to TRBD2. Trimming cost V 3 bases and J 6 bases; bases outside gene matches: 11. This CDR3 spans 14 amino acids. The germline gives CDR1 DFQATT, CDR2 SNEGSKA (reference sequence). The CDR3 reads CSASLAGEGTEQYF. CDR3 in DNA: TGCAGTGCTAGCCTGGCGGGAGAGGGTACCGAGCAGTACTTC.

The rearrangement joins TRBV11-2 to TRBJ1-3; D call uncertain. V lost 4 bases to trimming and J lost 4 bases, with 17 bases between them. This CDR3 contains 16 residues. CDR1 and CDR2 (germline): SGHAT, FQNNGV. CDR3 sequence (DNA): TGTGCCAGCAGCTCTTATGAGGGCCAACGGGGAAACACCATATATTTT. Protein product: CASSSYEGQRGNTIYF.

This clonotype came up many times. The V and J genes are TRBV7-8 and TRBJ2-1, with TRBD2 as a possible D gene (6 bases). Germline CDR1 and CDR2: SGHVS and FQNEAQ. The CDR3 has 14 amino acids. V lost 5 bases to trimming and J lost 8 bases, with 16 bases between them. The CDR3 bases are TGTGCCAGCAGCCCGAGAAAGACTAGTTATGAGCAGTTCTTC. Protein sequence: CASSPRKTSYEQFF.